These 20 T cell receptor beta chains came from one sample sequenced in a study of shared clonotypes between healthy human individuals. The repertoire was sequenced with immunoSEQ multiplex PCR; TCRdb's copy has only in-frame clones and lacks some. The data show over a million clones, with approximately 98.5% seen just once and approximately 0.4% held by the top ten. Specimen: naive CD4+ T cells sorted from blood. Described subset: CD45RA+ positively selected. These receptors all come from a man aged 30 to 39 in good health.

The chain couples TRBV7-2 to TRBJ2-3; maybe TRBD1 (5 bases). Trimming removed 6 bases at V and 2 bases at J, with 9 bases between. CDR3 length: 13 amino acids. Germline V lookup: CDR1 SGHTA, CDR2 FQGNSA. In DNA, the CDR3 is TGTGCCAGCAGACGGACAAACACAGATACGCAGTATTTT. Its protein is CASRRTNTDTQYF.

V usage is TRBV19 and J usage is TRBJ1-1, with TRBD1 matching over 12 bases. Germline V lookup: CDR1 LNHDA, CDR2 SQIVND (reference sequence). This CDR3 has 18 amino acids. With V trimmed by 8 bases and J by 0 bases, 13 bases remained unmatched. The chain's CDR3 is CASGAGTGGGYMNTEAFF. The CDR3 DNA reads as TGTGCCAGTGGGGCCGGGACAGGGGGCGGTTACATGAACACTGAAGCTTTCTTT.

This chain connects TRBV9 to TRBJ2-4, with 11 bases fitting TRBD2. V dropped 4 bases and J dropped 6; count of bases not matched to a gene: 3. Germline V gene data show CDR1 as SGDLS and CDR2 as YYNGEE. This CDR3 has 14 residues. The CDR3 DNA reads TGTGCCAGCAGCCTAGCGGGAGGTGGAAACATTCAGTACTTC. Amino acids: CASSLAGGGNIQYF.

The rearrangement joins TRBV10-3 to TRBJ2-2; either TRBD1 or TRBD2 may fit D (5 bases each). The V and J ends lost 5 bases and 0 bases respectively, with 10 bases between them. CDR3 length: 15 amino acids. Germline V gene sequence: CDR1 ENHRY, CDR2 SYGVKD. The CDR3 sequence: CAISSGTSNTGELFF. The CDR3 DNA reads TGTGCCATCAGTTCCGGGACCTCGAACACCGGGGAGCTGTTTTTT.

This rearrangement joins TRBV5-1 to TRBJ2-5; D is possibly TRBD2 (6 bases). The V gene lost 0 bases and the J gene lost 5 bases, with 11 bases spanning the gap. The germline CDR1 and CDR2 sequences are SGHRS and YFSETQ. The CDR3 is made up of 14 amino acids. CDR3 bases: TGCGCCAGCAGCTTGGATCCGGGGAGGGAGACCCAGTACTTC. This encodes CASSLDPGRETQYF.

The chain is built from TRBV10-2 and TRBJ2-5; 12 positions agree with TRBD2. The CDR3 runs 17 residues. After removal of 3 bases from V and 4 bases from J, the junction contained 9 bases not matched to a gene. The V gene's germline CDR1 is WSHSY and CDR2 SAAADI. This CDR3 reads CASSDPPSGRAGETQYF. The CDR3, as DNA: TGCGCCAGCAGTGATCCCCCTAGCGGGAGGGCCGGAGAGACCCAGTACTTC.

The gene calls are TRBV11-3 and TRBJ2-1; possible D gene TRBD2, 6 bases. Germline V gene sequence: CDR1 SGHNT, CDR2 YENEEA. This CDR3 comprises 14 residues. Trimming pared 2 bases from V and 9 bases from J, leaving 14 bases between. CDR3 protein: CASSLNRDFSEQFF. The CDR3 DNA follows: TGTGCCAGCAGCTTAAATCGGGACTTTAGTGAGCAGTTCTTC.

The rearrangement uses TRBV5-1 and TRBJ2-3; D perhaps matches TRBD2 (6 bases). V lost 4 bases to trimming and J lost 2 bases, with 17 bases between them. The CDR3 extends over 16 amino acids. CDR1 and CDR2 (germline): SGHRS, YFSETQ. The CDR3 loop is CASSPGTLRNTDTQYF. In nucleotides, the CDR3 is TGCGCCAGCAGCCCGGGGACTTTACGAAACACAGATACGCAGTATTTT.

V usage is TRBV11-2 and J usage is TRBJ2-7; 11 nucleotides match TRBD2. CDR1 SGHAT and CDR2 FQNNGV come from the germline V gene. This CDR3 has 18 amino acids. V gave up 6 bases and J gave up 2 bases; unmatched junction bases: 15. CDR3 nucleotide sequence: TGTGCCAGCAGTTTCAACACCATAGCGGGAGGGACCGCCTACGAGCAGTACTTC. Its protein is CASSFNTIAGGTAYEQYF.

This clone appeared once. The V and J genes are TRBV7-9 and TRBJ2-1; the match to TRBD1 covers 7 bases. The J segment lost 5 bases and the V segment lost 1 base, leaving 5 bases of the junction unmatched. This CDR3 contains 15 residues. Germline values: CDR1 SEHNR, CDR2 FQNEAQ (reference sequence). As DNA, the CDR3 is TGTGCCAGCAGCTTAGGGGACAGTCGTAACAATGAGCAGTTCTTC. It is translated as CASSLGDSRNNEQFF.

The CDR3 here is CASSFVRDYFTDTQYF. The CDR3 DNA sequence: TGCGCCAGCAGCTTTGTCCGGGACTACTTCACAGATACGCAGTATTTT. The genes are TRBV5-1 and TRBJ2-3; 7 bases align to TRBD2. The CDR3 is 16 residues long. The trim removed 2 bases at V and 2 bases at J, leaving 8 bases unmatched. Germline V lookup: CDR1 SGHRS, CDR2 YFSETQ.

The genes are TRBV5-6 and TRBJ2-7, with D unresolved. CDR1 is SGHDT and CDR2 is YYEEEE in the germline V gene. Trimming took 1 base from V and 1 from J, leaving 6 bases between them. This CDR3 has 13 residues. CDR3 in DNA: TGTGCCAGCAGCTTGTCCGTATCCTACGAGCAGTACTTC. Translation: CASSLSVSYEQYF.

V gene TRBV6-1 combines with J gene TRBJ2-7, with 12 bases fitting TRBD2. The CDR3 is made up of 13 amino acids. V lost 1 base to trimming and J lost 11 bases; unmatched junction nucleotides: 3. Germline-derived CDR1 and CDR2 are MNHNS and SASEGT. The CDR3 DNA reads TGTGCCAGCAGTGAAGGGACTAGCGGGAAGGAGTACTTC. Residues: CASSEGTSGKEYF.

This chain joins TRBV27 and TRBJ2-4; D perhaps matches TRBD2 (7 bases). Germline CDR1 reads MNHEY; CDR2 reads SMNVEV (reference sequence). Trimming stripped 6 bases from V and 8 bases from J, with 14 bases between. There are 13 residues in the CDR3. The CDR3: CASSLGGDYIQYF. CDR3 nucleotide sequence: TGTGCCAGCAGCCTAGGGGGGGACTACATTCAGTACTTC.

The V call is TRBV7-9, the J call TRBJ1-1, with D maybe TRBD1 (6 bases). CDR3 size: 14 residues. Germline values: CDR1 SEHNR, CDR2 FQNEAQ (reference sequence). The CDR3 DNA reads TGTGGCAATATTAGATGGTTGGGGGGCGCTGAAGCTTTCTTT. Translating it yields CGNIRWLGGAEAFF.

The V gene is TRBV5-4, the J gene TRBJ2-2, with 7 bases lining up with TRBD1. Losses at the gene ends were 4 bases for V and 6 bases for J; bases not matched to a gene: 9. The CDR3 runs to 15 residues. Per the germline V gene, CDR1 is SGHNT and CDR2 is YYREEE (reference sequence). The CDR3 is CASSDTRQGPGELFF. The CDR3 DNA is TGTGCCAGCAGCGATACGCGACAGGGACCCGGGGAGCTGTTTTTT.

The V gene is TRBV11-2, the J gene TRBJ2-3, with D maybe TRBD2 (6 bases). Germline V lookup: CDR1 SGHAT, CDR2 FQNNGV. V was shortened by 8 bases and J by 5 bases, with 11 bases between the two germline ends. The CDR3 has 12 residues. The CDR3 region is CASGPSVDTQYF. As DNA, the CDR3 is TGTGCCAGCGGCCCTAGCGTAGATACGCAGTATTTT.

The chain couples TRBV7-6 to TRBJ2-1; 7 nucleotides agree with TRBD1. CDR1 and CDR2 (germline): SGHVS, FNYEAQ. The V segment lost 5 bases and the J segment 4 bases; nucleotides outside the gene matches: 14. The CDR3 has 17 amino acids. The CDR3 protein is CASSRGFGQVGYNEQFF. CDR3 DNA: TGTGCCAGCAGCCGAGGCTTCGGACAGGTGGGATACAATGAGCAGTTCTTC.

CDR3 in amino acids: CASSPSEGLGNTEAFF. The DNA of the CDR3 is TGTGCCAGCTCACCATCCGAGGGGCTGGGGAACACTGAAGCTTTCTTT. This rearrangement joins TRBV18 to TRBJ1-1; D perhaps matches TRBD1 (5 bases). Germline-derived CDR1 and CDR2 are KGHSH and LQKENI. V lost 2 bases to trimming and J lost 1 base, with 14 bases between them. The CDR3 is 16 residues long.

The chain employs TRBV5-1 and TRBJ2-1; D perhaps matches TRBD1 (6 bases). Looked up from germline, CDR1 is SGHRS and CDR2 is YFSETQ. CDR3 size: 14 residues. Trimming took off 0 bases at V and 12 bases at J, with 16 bases between the two ends. As DNA, the CDR3 is TGCGCCAGCAGCTTGGACGGACAGCTTACGACGCAGTTCTTC. Its protein is CASSLDGQLTTQFF.